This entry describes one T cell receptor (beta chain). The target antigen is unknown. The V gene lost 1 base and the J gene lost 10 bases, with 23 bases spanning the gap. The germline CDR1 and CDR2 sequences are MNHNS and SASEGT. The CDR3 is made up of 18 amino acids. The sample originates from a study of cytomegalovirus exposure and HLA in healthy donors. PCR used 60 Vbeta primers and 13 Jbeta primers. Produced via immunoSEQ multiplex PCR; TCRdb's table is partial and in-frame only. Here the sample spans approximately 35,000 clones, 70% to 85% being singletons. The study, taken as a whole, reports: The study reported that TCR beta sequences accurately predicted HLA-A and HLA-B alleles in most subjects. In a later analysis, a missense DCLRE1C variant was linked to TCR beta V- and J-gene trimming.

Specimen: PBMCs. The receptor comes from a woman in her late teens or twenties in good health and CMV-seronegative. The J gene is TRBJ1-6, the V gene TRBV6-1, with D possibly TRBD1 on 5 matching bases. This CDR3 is CASSEGFRATWVNSPLHF. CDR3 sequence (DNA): TGTGCCAGCAGTGAAGGGTTCAGGGCGACATGGGTGAACTCACCCCTCCACTTT.